This T cell receptor (beta chain) derives from a study of blood T cell repertoires in COVID-19. V lost 7 bases to trimming and J lost 6 bases, with 18 bases between them. This CDR3 is 14 amino acids long. Germline assignment: CDR1 LGHNT and CDR2 FRNRAP. Assay: immunoSEQ multiplex PCR; the TCRdb copy retains only in-frame clones and omits some. The top ten clones hold approximately 1.7% of a sample with roughly 210,000 clones, roughly nine tenths of them seen once. This chain joins TRBV12-5 and TRBJ1-1; D is possibly TRBD1 (6 bases). The sample taken for sequencing was peripheral blood. The TCR comes from an older man with acute or convalescent COVID-19. This CDR3 is CASAPYAQGAEAFF. The CDR3 DNA reads as TGTGCTAGTGCCCCATATGCACAGGGCGCTGAAGCTTTCTTT.